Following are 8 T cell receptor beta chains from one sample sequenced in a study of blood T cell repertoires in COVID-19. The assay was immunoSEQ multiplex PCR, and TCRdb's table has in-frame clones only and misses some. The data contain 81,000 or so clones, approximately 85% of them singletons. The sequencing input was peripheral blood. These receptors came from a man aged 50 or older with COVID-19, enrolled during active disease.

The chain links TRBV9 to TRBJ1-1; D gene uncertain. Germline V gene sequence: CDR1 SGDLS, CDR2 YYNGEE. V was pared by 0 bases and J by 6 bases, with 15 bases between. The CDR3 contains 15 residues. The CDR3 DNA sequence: TGTGCCAGCAGCGTAGATCCGGTCGCGGGGTCTGAAGCTTTCTTT. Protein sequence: CASSVDPVAGSEAFF. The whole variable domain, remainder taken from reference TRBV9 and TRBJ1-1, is DSGVTQTPKHLITATGQRVTLRCSPRSGDLSVYWYQQSLDQGLQFLIQYYNGEERAKGNILERFSAQQFPDLHSELNLSSLELGDSALYFCASSVDPVAGSEAFFGQGTRLTVV.

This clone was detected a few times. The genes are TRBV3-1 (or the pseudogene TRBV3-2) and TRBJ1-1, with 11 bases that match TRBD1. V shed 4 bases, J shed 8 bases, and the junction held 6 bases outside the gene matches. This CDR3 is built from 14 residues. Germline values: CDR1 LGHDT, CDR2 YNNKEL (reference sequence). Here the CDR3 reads CASSPRRTGGEAFF. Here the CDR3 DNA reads TGTGCCAGCAGCCCTCGGAGGACAGGGGGCGAAGCTTTCTTT.

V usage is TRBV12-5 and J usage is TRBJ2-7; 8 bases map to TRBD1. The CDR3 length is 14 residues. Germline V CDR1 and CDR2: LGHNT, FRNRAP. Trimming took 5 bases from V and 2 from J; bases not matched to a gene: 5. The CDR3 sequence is CASGQKDRAYEQYF. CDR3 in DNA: TGTGCTAGTGGTCAAAAGGACAGGGCCTACGAGCAGTACTTC.

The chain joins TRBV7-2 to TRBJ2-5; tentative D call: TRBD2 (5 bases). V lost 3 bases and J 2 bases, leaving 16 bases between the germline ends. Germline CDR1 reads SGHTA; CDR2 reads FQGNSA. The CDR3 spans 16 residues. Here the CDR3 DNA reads TGTGCCAGCAGCTTGAGGACTTGGCCTCCTCAAGAGACCCAGTACTTC. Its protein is CASSLRTWPPQETQYF.

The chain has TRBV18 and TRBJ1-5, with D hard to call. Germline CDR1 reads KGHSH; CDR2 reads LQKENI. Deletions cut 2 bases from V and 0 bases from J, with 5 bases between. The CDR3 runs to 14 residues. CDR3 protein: CASSPTSSNQPQHF. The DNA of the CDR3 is TGTGCCAGCTCACCAACAAGTAGCAATCAGCCCCAGCATTTT.

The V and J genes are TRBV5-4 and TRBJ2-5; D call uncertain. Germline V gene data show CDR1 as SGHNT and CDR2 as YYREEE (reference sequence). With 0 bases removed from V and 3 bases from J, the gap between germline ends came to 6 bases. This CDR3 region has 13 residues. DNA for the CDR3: TGTGCCAGCAGCTTGGGCCGCGAAGAGACCCAGTACTTC. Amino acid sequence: CASSLGREETQYF.

Written as DNA, the CDR3 is TGTGCCAGCTCGGGTCTAAGCCAATTTGCTGGCTACACCTTC. Translation: CASSGLSQFAGYTF. This chain joins TRBV7-9 and TRBJ1-2; D uncertain. The CDR3 is 14 residues long. Germline V lookup: CDR1 SEHNR, CDR2 FQNEAQ (reference sequence). V was pared by 8 bases and J by 7 bases, with 20 bases between.

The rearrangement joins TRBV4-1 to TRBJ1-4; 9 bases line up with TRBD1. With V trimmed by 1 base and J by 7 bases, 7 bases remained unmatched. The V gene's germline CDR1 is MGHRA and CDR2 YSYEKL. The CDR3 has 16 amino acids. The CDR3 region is CASSQGGTGIGEKLFF. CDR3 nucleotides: TGCGCCAGCAGCCAAGGTGGGACAGGGATAGGTGAAAAACTGTTTTTT.